Below are 31 T cell receptor beta chains sequenced from a single sample in a study of cytomegalovirus exposure and HLA in healthy donors. The PCR had 60 Vbeta and 13 Jbeta primers. TCRdb keeps only in-frame clones here, not all; method: immunoSEQ multiplex PCR. This table holds roughly 110,000 clones, approximately 79% found once. The source material was PBMCs. All receptors derive from a man younger than 30 in good health and CMV-seronegative.

This clone showed up just a few times. This rearrangement joins TRBV6-6 to TRBJ1-1; D might be TRBD1 (5 bases). CDR1 and CDR2 from the germline V gene are MNHNY and SVGAGI (reference sequence). The CDR3 loop spans 15 amino acids. V lost 2 bases and J lost 1, with 11 bases in between. CDR3 nucleotide sequence: TGTGCCAGCAGTTACGGGGCATCTAGGAACACTGAAGCTTTCTTT. Translation: CASSYGASRNTEAFF.

In its sample, this clone was seen once. The chain employs TRBV13 and TRBJ1-3; 7 bases are shared with TRBD1. This CDR3 has 17 residues. V dropped 5 bases and J dropped 0; count of bases not matched to a gene: 10. CDR1 is PRHDT and CDR2 is FYEKMQ in the germline V gene (reference sequence). The CDR3: CASSQGDRAPSGNTIYF. In DNA form, the CDR3 reads TGTGCCAGCAGCCAGGGGGATCGAGCCCCCTCTGGAAACACCATATATTTT.

The sample holds a few counts of this clone. This sequence joins TRBV7-2 and TRBJ1-2, with D perhaps TRBD1 (5 bases). CDR3 length equals 14 residues. Germline assignment: CDR1 SGHTA and CDR2 FQGNSA. Trimming took 6 bases from V and 8 from J, leaving 19 bases between them. CDR3: CASSQGPPSGGYTF. For the CDR3, the DNA is TGTGCCAGCAGTCAGGGACCTCCCAGCGGGGGCTACACCTTC.

The rearrangement links TRBV9 to TRBJ1-3, with D hard to call. The CDR3 is 17 amino acids. Trimming removed 0 bases at V and 0 bases at J, with 13 bases between. Germline V CDR1 and CDR2: SGDLS, YYNGEE. CDR3 amino acids: CASSVGPAAVSGNTIYF. The CDR3 bases are TGTGCCAGCAGCGTAGGGCCAGCGGCAGTCTCTGGAAACACCATATATTTT.

CDR3 nucleotides: TGTGCCAGCAGTAGCGCCGGGGGACAGACTTATGGCTACACCTTC. Translating it yields CASSSAGGQTYGYTF. The chain uses TRBV6-6 and TRBJ1-2; 7 nucleotides agree with TRBD1. V dropped 5 bases and J dropped 5; count of bases not matched to a gene: 11. The germline CDR1 and CDR2 sequences are MNHNY and SVGAGI (reference sequence). The CDR3 contains 15 residues.

The chain recombines TRBV9 with TRBJ2-5; 9 bases fit TRBD2. Germline V lookup: CDR1 SGDLS, CDR2 YYNGEE. V gave up 7 bases and J gave up 2 bases; unmatched junction bases: 9. CDR3 length equals 15 residues. The CDR3 DNA reads TGTGCCAGCGCGGCGGGGGGGGCATGGCAAGAGACCCAGTACTTC. Protein: CASAAGGAWQETQYF.

This clone occurred once. This chain uses TRBV28 with TRBJ2-7, with 8 bases fitting TRBD1. CDR1 and CDR2 (germline): MDHEN, SYDVKM. The CDR3 is made up of 15 amino acids. J was trimmed by 6 bases and V by 5 bases; bases with no gene match: 12. The CDR3 reads CASSVSGTGPLEQYF. As DNA, the CDR3 is TGTGCCAGCAGTGTCTCCGGGACAGGCCCACTCGAGCAGTACTTC. Supplemented by reference TRBV28 and TRBJ2-7, the full variable domain reads DVKVTQSSRYLVKRTGEKVFLECVQDMDHENMFWYRQDPGLGLRLIYFSYDVKMKEKGDIPEGYSVSREKKERFSLILESASTNQTSMYLCASSVSGTGPLEQYFGPGTRLTVT.

The CDR3 region has the DNA TGTGCCAGCAGACAAATAGCGGGGCCCGCACCGGATACGCAGTATTTT. Residues: CASRQIAGPAPDTQYF. The chain combines TRBV5-8 with TRBJ2-3; 8 bases agree with TRBD2. Germline V lookup: CDR1 SGHTS, CDR2 YDEGEE. The CDR3 length is 16 residues. The J segment lost 6 bases and the V segment lost 5 bases, leaving 14 bases of the junction unmatched.

This clone was counted once. At one boundary the junction diverges from the germline segment, which might be a read error. The rearrangement uses TRBV6-1 and TRBJ1-2, with a possible D match to TRBD1 (6 bases). Germline V gene lookup returns CDR1 MNHNS and CDR2 SASEGT. The CDR3 is 14 residues long. CDR3 sequence: CASSPLGGSYGYPF. The CDR3 region has the DNA TGTGCCAGCAGTCCCCTAGGGGGATCCTATGGCTACCCCTTC.

The chain has TRBV6-6 and TRBJ1-2; 12 bases match TRBD1. J gave up 6 bases and V 2 bases, and 4 bases lay outside the gene matches. In germline, CDR1 is MNHNY, CDR2 SVGAGI (reference sequence). The length of the CDR3 is 15 residues. The CDR3 loop reads CASSYRGTGGNGYTF. The CDR3 coding sequence is TGTGCCAGCAGTTACCGTGGGACAGGGGGCAATGGCTACACCTTC.

V is TRBV7-9 and J is TRBJ2-3; TRBD2 matches 12 bases. V gave up 3 bases and J gave up 2 bases; unmatched junction bases: 3. Germline V lookup: CDR1 SEHNR, CDR2 FQNEAQ (reference sequence). The CDR3 is 16 residues long. CDR3 in amino acids: CASSFGLAGNTDTQYF. The CDR3 region has the DNA TGTGCCAGCAGCTTCGGACTAGCGGGGAACACAGATACGCAGTATTTT.

The chain has TRBV19 and TRBJ1-1; TRBD1 is a possible D gene (5 bases). Germline V gene lookup returns CDR1 LNHDA and CDR2 SQIVND (reference sequence). The CDR3 spans 16 residues. V lost 6 bases to trimming and J lost 0 bases, with 17 bases between them. The CDR3, as DNA: TGTGCCAGTAGCATCATTCGGACAACCATGAACACTGAAGCTTTCTTT. Residues: CASSIIRTTMNTEAFF. The complete variable domain, with remaining parts taken from reference TRBV19 and TRBJ1-1, reads DGGITQSPKYLFRKEGQNVTLSCEQNLNHDAMYWYRQDPGQGLRLIYYSQIVNDFQKGDIAEGYSVSREKKESFPLTVTSAQKNPTAFYLCASSIIRTTMNTEAFFGQGTRLTVV.

On this clone itself: The same CDR3 is also encoded by other DNA sequences in this sample. CDR3 loop: CASSPQVNTEAFF. In DNA, the CDR3 is TGTGCCAGCAGCCCACAGGTGAACACTGAAGCTTTCTTT. This chain links TRBV7-3 with TRBJ1-1, with TRBD1 as a possible D gene (5 bases). Germline CDR1 and CDR2: SGHTA and FQGTGA. This CDR3 contains 13 residues. The V end lost 5 bases, the J end lost 0 bases, and 7 bases lay between the germline ends.

The V and J genes are TRBV7-7 and TRBJ2-3; D is possibly TRBD1 (6 bases). The CDR3 consists of 13 residues. The germline gives CDR1 SSHAT, CDR2 FNYEAQ (reference sequence). Deletions cut 6 bases from V and 2 bases from J, with 9 bases between. The CDR3 sequence is CASSRQDTDTQYF. The CDR3, as DNA: TGTGCCAGCAGTCGACAGGACACAGATACGCAGTATTTT.

The chain employs TRBV18 and TRBJ1-1; D is possibly TRBD1 (6 bases). The CDR3 runs to 15 residues. Germline CDR1 and CDR2: KGHSH and LQKENI. Trimming shortened V by 3 bases and J by 3 bases, and 14 bases separated the two germline ends. The CDR3 sequence is CASSPPGGRDTEAFF. The CDR3 DNA follows: TGTGCCAGCTCACCCCCGGGGGGGCGGGACACTGAAGCTTTCTTT.

This chain links TRBV6-6 with TRBJ1-2; D is perhaps TRBD1 (6 bases). Deletions cut 6 bases from V and 2 bases from J, with 10 bases between. CDR1 MNHNY and CDR2 SVGAGI come from the germline V gene (reference sequence). This CDR3 contains 13 residues. The CDR3 nucleotides read TGTGCCAGCAGGTCGGGACAAAACTATGGCTACACCTTC. Its protein is CASRSGQNYGYTF.

This chain links TRBV11-2 with TRBJ2-7, with TRBD1 matching over 8 bases. V lost 7 bases and J lost 4; bases outside the gene matches: 12. This CDR3 has 15 amino acids. In germline, CDR1 is SGHAT, CDR2 FQNNGV. The CDR3 DNA sequence: TGTGCCAGCACGCTATCGGGGACAGGAGTTTACGAGCAGTACTTC. Its protein is CASTLSGTGVYEQYF.

CDR3 nucleotide sequence: TGCGCCAGCACTAGCGGGGGGAGGTCAGATACGCAGTATTTT. Translating it yields CASTSGGRSDTQYF. V usage is TRBV10-2 and J usage is TRBJ2-3; TRBD2 agrees at 11 bases. The CDR3 totals 14 residues. Germline V gene data show CDR1 as WSHSY and CDR2 as SAAADI. Trimming removed 7 bases from V and 4 bases from J; junction bases left unmatched: 4.

The gene calls are TRBV4-3 and TRBJ2-1, with D tentatively TRBD2 (6 bases). V lost 0 bases and J lost 0, with 12 bases in between. The CDR3 length is 17 residues. The germline V gene has CDR1 LGHNA and CDR2 YSLEER. This chain's CDR3 is CASSQDHSGVSYNEQFF. The CDR3 nucleotides read TGCGCCAGCAGCCAAGATCACTCGGGGGTCTCCTACAATGAGCAGTTCTTC.

In its sample, this clone was seen many times. The chain links TRBV7-9 to TRBJ1-6; the D is unclear. CDR3 length equals 14 residues. Germline V gene data show CDR1 as SEHNR and CDR2 as FQNEAQ (reference sequence). The V end was cut by 2 bases, the J end by 7 bases, with 9 bases between. CDR3 sequence: CASSLRERNSPLHF. DNA of the CDR3: TGTGCCAGCAGCTTACGGGAGAGGAATTCACCCCTCCACTTT. The complete variable domain, with remaining parts taken from reference TRBV7-9 and TRBJ1-6, reads DTGVSQNPRHKITKRGQNVTFRCDPISEHNRLYWYRQTLGQGPEFLTYFQNEAQLEKSRLLSDRFSAERPKGSFSTLEIQRTEQGDSAMYLCASSLRERNSPLHFGNGTRLTVT.

The gene calls are TRBV7-9 and TRBJ2-1; a weak D match, TRBD2 (5 bases). Per germline, CDR1 SEHNR and CDR2 FQNEAQ (reference sequence). The CDR3 is 13 amino acids. With 5 bases removed from V and 2 bases from J, the gap between germline ends came to 7 bases. The CDR3 DNA follows: TGTGCCAGCAGCCCGAGGGCCTACAATGAGCAGTTCTTC. This codes for CASSPRAYNEQFF.

Written as DNA, the CDR3 is TGTGCCAGCAGCTATCCGGACAGGAGGAATGAAAAACTGTTTTTT. It codes for CASSYPDRRNEKLFF. The rearrangement links TRBV21-1 to TRBJ1-4; TRBD1, as called in the table, went unchecked against the DNA. TRBV21-1 is assigned pseudogene status. This CDR3 contains 15 residues.

The chain uses TRBV4-3 and TRBJ1-5; D remains unclear. The CDR3 length is 15 residues. V lost 8 bases, J lost 0 bases, and 14 bases lay in between. The V gene's germline CDR1 is LGHNA and CDR2 YSLEER. The CDR3 region has the DNA TGCGCCAGCCGTACATCCTTTTATAGCAATCAGCCCCAGCATTTT. Translating gives CASRTSFYSNQPQHF.

J is TRBJ2-5 and V is TRBV19, with D perhaps TRBD1 (6 bases). The CDR3 runs to 13 residues. Trimming removed 6 bases from V and 2 bases from J, with 10 bases in between. Per germline, CDR1 LNHDA and CDR2 SQIVND (reference sequence). In DNA, the CDR3 is TGTGCCAGTAGGAGGACAGCACAAGAGACCCAGTACTTC. Protein: CASRRTAQETQYF.

The rearrangement links TRBV19 to TRBJ1-6; D remains ambiguous. Deletions cut 4 bases from V and 8 bases from J, with 6 bases between. This CDR3 spans 12 amino acids. The germline V gene has CDR1 LNHDA and CDR2 SQIVND (reference sequence). This CDR3 reads CASSTSHSPLHF. CDR3 bases: TGTGCCAGTAGTACCTCCCATTCACCCCTCCACTTT.

This clone was recorded a few times. This chain links TRBV6-5 with TRBJ2-7; a possible D gene is TRBD2 (6 bases). Germline V lookup: CDR1 MNHEY, CDR2 SVGAGI. Between the trimmed V and J ends, which lost 0 bases and 6 bases, there was a span of 9 bases. The CDR3 is 13 residues long. In nucleotides, the CDR3 is TGTGCCAGCAGTTACTCGATCGGGGGCGAGCAGTACTTC. Its protein is CASSYSIGGEQYF.

The chain employs TRBV19 and TRBJ1-5; D is unclear. The CDR3 extends over 13 amino acids. Germline CDR1 is LNHDA and CDR2 is SQIVND (reference sequence). The ends were cut back, 7 bases at V and 3 bases at J, with 10 bases in the middle. CDR3 coding DNA: TGTGCCAGTACCTCCGTTTACAATCAGCCCCAGCATTTT. Translating gives CASTSVYNQPQHF.

The chain has TRBV4-3 and TRBJ2-5; tentatively, D is TRBD1 (6 bases). The J call may be in error: the DNA end matches TRBJ2-7 better. Germline loops: CDR1 LGHNA, CDR2 YSLEER. The CDR3 is made up of 15 amino acids. Here the CDR3 reads CASSPPPRGGYEQYF. As DNA, the CDR3 is TGCGCCAGCAGCCCGCCCCCCAGAGGGGGATACGAGCAGTACTTC.

This clone was seen only once. V and J are TRBV7-2 and TRBJ2-2; D might be TRBD2 (6 bases). V lost 1 base and J 6 bases, leaving 15 bases between the germline ends. This CDR3 has 16 residues. The V gene's germline CDR1 is SGHTA and CDR2 FQGNSA. CDR3 coding DNA: TGTGCCAGCAGCTTAGGGGGAGCGGGCTGGGCCGGGGAGCTGTTTTTT. This gives the protein CASSLGGAGWAGELFF.

The V call is TRBV2, the J call TRBJ2-3; TRBD2 aligns across 16 bases. V shed 6 bases, J shed 6 bases, and the junction held 6 bases outside the gene matches. This CDR3 has 16 amino acids. The V gene's germline CDR1 is SNHLY and CDR2 FYNNEI. The CDR3 reads CASRGLAGGSLDTQYF. CDR3 DNA: TGTGCCAGCAGGGGACTAGCGGGGGGGTCCCTGGATACGCAGTATTTT.

The rearrangement uses TRBV5-1 and TRBJ2-3, with a possible D match to TRBD2 (5 bases). V was shortened by 5 bases and J by 4 bases, with 14 bases between the two germline ends. There are 14 residues in the CDR3. Looked up from germline, CDR1 is SGHRS and CDR2 is YFSETQ. The CDR3, as DNA: TGCGCCAGCAGGTCCACCCCCGGGGCAGATACGCAGTATTTT. Residues: CASRSTPGADTQYF.